Below, 30 T cell receptor beta chains from the same sample are listed, as sequenced in a study of CXCR3-negative and CXCR3-positive naive CD8 T cells. It was by 5' RACE with UMI labels that the TRB cDNA libraries were prepared. Following a re-call of the 5' RACE reads, TCRdb has one entry per CDR3 protein and lacks DNA. This sample's clone table lists tens of thousands of distinct CDR3 sequences. Material: naive CXCR3- CD8+ T cells from blood. Subset meaning: CD45RO-CCR7+CD27+CD95- naive CD8+ T cells lacking CXCR3 (TNR3-). Source of these receptors: a human donor in good health. Some clones in this sample may be carry-over from other donors' samples.

This sequence joins TRBV6-1 and TRBJ2-7; the TCRdb D gene call, TRBD1, has no DNA to confirm it. CDR3 length equals 14 residues. Germline CDR1 MNHNS, CDR2 SASEGT. CDR3 residues: CASSEGRGRFEQYF.

V is TRBV7-2 and J is TRBJ2-7; TCRdb calls TRBD1, which cannot be checked without DNA. There are 15 residues in the CDR3. Germline V gives CDR1 SGHTA, CDR2 FQGNSA. CDR3 sequence: CASSRGGGDGYEQYF.

The chain combines TRBV10-3 with TRBJ2-7; the TCRdb D gene call, TRBD2, has no DNA to confirm it. The CDR3 spans 13 residues. CDR1 ENHRY and CDR2 SYGVKD come from the germline V gene. The CDR3 sequence: CAIRGGSSYEQYF.

The V and J genes are TRBV28 and TRBJ1-5; without DNA, the TCRdb call of TRBD1 cannot be checked. This CDR3 is 15 amino acids long. Germline V gene data show CDR1 as MDHEN and CDR2 as SYDVKM. This CDR3 reads CAAKTTVLFNQPQHF.

The CDR3 spells CASSWDGWNTEAFF. This rearrangement joins TRBV5-6 to TRBJ1-1. The CDR3 has 14 amino acids. The germline V gene encodes CDR1 SGHDT and CDR2 YYEEEE.

The chain uses TRBV2 and TRBJ2-1. Germline CDR1 SNHLY, CDR2 FYNNEI. The CDR3 is 15 amino acids. CDR3 residues: CASSEALRSYNEQFF.

The chain uses TRBV29-1 and TRBJ2-7. There are 16 residues in the CDR3. CDR1 is SQVTM, CDR2 ANQGSEA, per germline. The CDR3 reads CSVEEPSYTGNYEQYF.

The rearrangement uses TRBV3-1 and TRBJ2-3; TCRdb names TRBD2, which stays unverified in the absence of DNA. Germline loops: CDR1 LGHDT, CDR2 YNNKEL (reference sequence). The CDR3 is made up of 17 amino acids. CDR3 protein: CASSPLGGGGAGDTQYF.

The chain couples TRBV3-1 to TRBJ2-1. The CDR3 is 13 amino acids. Germline V CDR1 and CDR2: LGHDT, YNNKEL (reference sequence). The CDR3 here is CASSQGSRNEQFF.

V gene TRBV29-1 combines with J gene TRBJ1-4; TCRdb gives TRBD1 as the D gene, but with no DNA this cannot be confirmed. Germline V gene lookup returns CDR1 SQVTM and CDR2 ANQGSEA. The length of the CDR3 is 11 residues. The CDR3 spells CSFSAGGKLFF.

The rearrangement joins TRBV6-6 to TRBJ2-2; as DNA is missing, the TRBD1 call by TCRdb cannot be tested. Germline V gene data show CDR1 as MNHNY and CDR2 as SVGAGI (reference sequence). There are 15 residues in the CDR3. CDR3 amino acids: CASSYLLGDTGELFF.

The rearrangement joins TRBV7-9 to TRBJ1-2. Per germline, CDR1 SEHNR and CDR2 FQNEAQ (reference sequence). This CDR3 region has 13 residues. The CDR3 is CASSFSTVWGYTF.

The chain is built from TRBV29-1 and TRBJ2-6; TCRdb outputs TRBD1, but without DNA this stays unchecked. The CDR3 extends over 15 amino acids. Germline V gives CDR1 SQVTM, CDR2 ANQGSEA. The CDR3 protein is CSVAGDNQGANVLTF.

By frequency, this clonotype is medium-sized (0.01 to 0.1%). V is TRBV28 and J is TRBJ2-3. The germline V gene has CDR1 MDHEN and CDR2 SYDVKM. The CDR3 consists of 13 residues. CDR3: CASRTDFTDTQYF.

The J gene is TRBJ2-7, the V gene TRBV20-1. The CDR3 extends over 12 amino acids. The germline V gene encodes CDR1 DFQATT and CDR2 SNEGSKA (reference sequence). The CDR3 loop is CSARPGTYEQYF.

The chain uses TRBV3-1 and TRBJ2-2. This CDR3 is built from 16 residues. Germline CDR1 LGHDT, CDR2 YNNKEL (reference sequence). CDR3: CASSQDLGGNTGELFF.

J is TRBJ1-3 and V is TRBV29-1; without DNA, the TCRdb call of TRBD1 cannot be checked. Germline loops: CDR1 SQVTM, CDR2 ANQGSEA. The CDR3 sequence is 14 residues long. The CDR3 loop is CSVWSGQERNTIYF.

The chain combines TRBV5-5 with TRBJ2-7; TCRdb designates TRBD1, a call that cannot be tested without DNA. Germline V gene lookup returns CDR1 SGHKS and CDR2 YYEKEE (reference sequence). This CDR3 has 16 amino acids. The CDR3: CASSFLADRGIYEQYF.

The V gene is TRBV15, the J gene TRBJ2-1; TCRdb's D call of TRBD2 is untestable without DNA. The V gene's germline CDR1 is LNHNV and CDR2 YYDKDF (reference sequence). This CDR3 has 13 residues. The chain's CDR3 is CATSRPAGGEQFF.

This chain connects TRBV29-1 to TRBJ2-3. Germline lookup yields CDR1 SQVTM and CDR2 ANQGSEA. The CDR3 length is 13 residues. The CDR3 spells CSVSAVSTDTQYF.

The genes are TRBV4-2 and TRBJ1-1. Germline CDR1 reads LGHNA; CDR2 reads YNFKEQ. The CDR3 has 15 residues. CDR3 region: CASSQETTVNTEAFF.

This chain joins TRBV21-1 and TRBJ1-4; the D gene TCRdb calls, TRBD1, cannot be checked with no DNA. TRBV21-1 is deemed a pseudogene. The CDR3 has 12 amino acids. This CDR3 reads CAGDRADEKLFF.

This chain joins TRBV29-1 and TRBJ1-2. This CDR3 contains 11 residues. Germline V gene data show CDR1 as SQVTM and CDR2 as ANQGSEA. CDR3 residues: CSVGHGDGYTF.

The rearrangement uses TRBV29-1 and TRBJ1-2; no DNA is available, so the TRBD1 call from TCRdb remains unchecked. In germline, CDR1 is SQVTM, CDR2 ANQGSEA. The CDR3 loop spans 15 amino acids. The chain's CDR3 is CSVVGSGGDGYGYTF.

The genes are TRBV12-3 or TRBV12-4 and TRBJ2-1; TCRdb lists TRBD2, though no DNA is available to test this call. The CDR3 totals 17 residues. CDR3 in amino acids: CASSSGALAGGDNEQFF.

The V gene is TRBV5-1, the J gene TRBJ1-1; the D call from TCRdb, TRBD1, cannot be confirmed without DNA. The CDR3 sequence is 16 residues long. Per the germline V gene, CDR1 is SGHRS and CDR2 is YFSETQ. This CDR3 is CASSLAGGGFGTEAFF.

This chain connects TRBV6-6 to TRBJ2-3; TCRdb names TRBD2, which stays unverified in the absence of DNA. This CDR3 region has 15 residues. The germline V gene encodes CDR1 MNHNY and CDR2 SVGAGI (reference sequence). CDR3 residues: CASSPTSGSTDTQYF.

V gene TRBV7-9 combines with J gene TRBJ2-1; TCRdb indicates TRBD1, and absent DNA this call remains unverified. CDR1 and CDR2 (germline): SEHNR, FQNEAQ (reference sequence). The CDR3 is made up of 13 amino acids. Here the CDR3 reads CASSYLQGHEQFF.

This sequence joins TRBV7-8 and TRBJ1-5. From germline, CDR1 is SGHVS and CDR2 FQNEAQ. The CDR3 extends over 14 amino acids. The CDR3 here is CASSLVGGNQPQHF.

The chain recombines TRBV5-1 with TRBJ2-5; the D gene TCRdb calls, TRBD1, cannot be checked with no DNA. The V gene's germline CDR1 is SGHRS and CDR2 YFSETQ. The CDR3 loop spans 14 amino acids. CDR3 amino acids: CASVDPQRGETQYF.